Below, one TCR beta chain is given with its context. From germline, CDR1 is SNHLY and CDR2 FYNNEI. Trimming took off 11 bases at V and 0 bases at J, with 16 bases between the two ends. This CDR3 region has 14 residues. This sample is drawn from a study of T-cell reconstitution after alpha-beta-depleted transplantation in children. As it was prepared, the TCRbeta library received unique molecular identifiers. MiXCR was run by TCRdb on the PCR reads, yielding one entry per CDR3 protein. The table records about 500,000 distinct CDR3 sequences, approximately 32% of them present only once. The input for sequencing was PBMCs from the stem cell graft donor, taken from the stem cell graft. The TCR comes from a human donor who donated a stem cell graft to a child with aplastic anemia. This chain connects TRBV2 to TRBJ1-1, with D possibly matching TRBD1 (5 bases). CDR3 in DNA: TGTGCCGGACACGGGGACCCGATGAACACTGAAGCTTTCTTT. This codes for CAGHGDPMNTEAFF.